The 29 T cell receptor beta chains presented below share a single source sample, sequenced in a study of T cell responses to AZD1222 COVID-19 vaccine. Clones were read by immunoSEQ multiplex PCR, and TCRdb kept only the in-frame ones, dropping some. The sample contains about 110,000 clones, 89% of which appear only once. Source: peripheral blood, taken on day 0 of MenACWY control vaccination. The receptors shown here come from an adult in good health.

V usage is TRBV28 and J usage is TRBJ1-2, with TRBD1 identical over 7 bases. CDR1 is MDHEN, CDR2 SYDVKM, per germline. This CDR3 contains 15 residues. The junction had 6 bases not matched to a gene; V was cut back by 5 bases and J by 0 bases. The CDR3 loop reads CASSPTGTTNYGYTF. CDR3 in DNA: TGTGCCAGCAGTCCGACAGGGACAACTAACTATGGCTACACCTTC.

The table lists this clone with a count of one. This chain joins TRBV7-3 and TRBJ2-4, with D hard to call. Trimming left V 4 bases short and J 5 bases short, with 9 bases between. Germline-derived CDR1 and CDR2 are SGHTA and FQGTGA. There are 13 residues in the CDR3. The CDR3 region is CASSSRIQNIQYF. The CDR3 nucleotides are TGTGCCAGCAGCTCTCGGATTCAAAACATTCAGTACTTC.

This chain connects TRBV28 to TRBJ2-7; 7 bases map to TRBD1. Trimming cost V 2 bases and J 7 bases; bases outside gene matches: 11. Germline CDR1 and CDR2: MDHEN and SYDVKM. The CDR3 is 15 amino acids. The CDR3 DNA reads TGTGCCAGCAGTTTAATGGGACAGATCCCTTTAGAGCAGTACTTC. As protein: CASSLMGQIPLEQYF. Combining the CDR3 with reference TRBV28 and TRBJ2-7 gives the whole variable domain DVKVTQSSRYLVKRTGEKVFLECVQDMDHENMFWYRQDPGLGLRLIYFSYDVKMKEKGDIPEGYSVSREKKERFSLILESASTNQTSMYLCASSLMGQIPLEQYFGPGTRLTVT.

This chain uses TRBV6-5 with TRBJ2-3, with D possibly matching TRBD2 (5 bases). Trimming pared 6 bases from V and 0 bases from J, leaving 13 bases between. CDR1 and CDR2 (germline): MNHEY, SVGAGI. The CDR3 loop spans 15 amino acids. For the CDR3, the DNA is TGTGCCAGCAGCAGTGGAGGTCCCAGCACAGATACGCAGTATTTT. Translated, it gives CASSSGGPSTDTQYF.

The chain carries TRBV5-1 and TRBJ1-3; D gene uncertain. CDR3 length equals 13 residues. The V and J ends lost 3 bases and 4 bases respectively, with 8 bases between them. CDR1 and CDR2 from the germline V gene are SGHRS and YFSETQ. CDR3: CASSSDQGNTIYF. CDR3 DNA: TGCGCCAGCAGCTCGGACCAAGGAAACACCATATATTTT.

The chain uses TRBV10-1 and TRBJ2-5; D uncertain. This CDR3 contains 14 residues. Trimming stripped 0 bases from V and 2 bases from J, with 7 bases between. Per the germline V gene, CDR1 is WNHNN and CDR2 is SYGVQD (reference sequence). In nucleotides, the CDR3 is TGCGCCAGCAGTGAGTCGAATGGGCAAGAGACCCAGTACTTC. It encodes CASSESNGQETQYF.

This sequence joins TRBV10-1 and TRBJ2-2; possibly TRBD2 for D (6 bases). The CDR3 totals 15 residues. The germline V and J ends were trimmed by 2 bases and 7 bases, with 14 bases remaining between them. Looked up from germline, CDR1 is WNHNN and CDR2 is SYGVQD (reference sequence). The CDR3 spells CASSETSSGSGELFF. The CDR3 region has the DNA TGCGCCAGCAGTGAGACTAGCTCAGGGAGCGGGGAGCTGTTTTTT.

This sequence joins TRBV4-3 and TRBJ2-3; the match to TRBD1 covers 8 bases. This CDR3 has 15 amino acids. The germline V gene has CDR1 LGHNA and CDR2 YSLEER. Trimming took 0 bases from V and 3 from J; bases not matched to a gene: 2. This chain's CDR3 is CASSQDQGATDTQYF. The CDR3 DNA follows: TGCGCCAGCAGCCAAGACCAGGGGGCAACAGATACGCAGTATTTT.

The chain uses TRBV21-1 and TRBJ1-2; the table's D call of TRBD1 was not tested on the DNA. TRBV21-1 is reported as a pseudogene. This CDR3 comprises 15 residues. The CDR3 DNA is TGTGCCAGCCGAAAGGGGGCGTTAGCTAACTATGGCTACACCTTC. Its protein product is CASRKGALANYGYTF.

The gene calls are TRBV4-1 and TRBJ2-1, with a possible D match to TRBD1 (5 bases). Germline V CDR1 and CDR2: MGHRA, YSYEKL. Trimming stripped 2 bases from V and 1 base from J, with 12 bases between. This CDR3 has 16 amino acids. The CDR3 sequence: CASSQQGQGSYNEQFF. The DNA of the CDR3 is TGCGCCAGCAGCCAACAGGGTCAAGGGTCCTACAATGAGCAGTTCTTC.

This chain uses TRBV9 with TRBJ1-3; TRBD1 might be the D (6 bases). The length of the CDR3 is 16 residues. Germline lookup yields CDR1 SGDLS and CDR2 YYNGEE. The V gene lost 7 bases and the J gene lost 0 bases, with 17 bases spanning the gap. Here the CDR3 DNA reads TGTGCCAGCTCCAGACAGGTGTCCAGCTCTGGAAACACCATATATTTT. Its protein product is CASSRQVSSSGNTIYF.

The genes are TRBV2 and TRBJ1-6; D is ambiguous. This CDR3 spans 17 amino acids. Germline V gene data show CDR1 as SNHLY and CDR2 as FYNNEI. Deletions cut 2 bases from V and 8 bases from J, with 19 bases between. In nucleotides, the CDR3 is TGTGCCAGCAGTGAACGAGGCCCAGGCAGCGGTGATTCACCCCTCCACTTT. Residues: CASSERGPGSGDSPLHF.

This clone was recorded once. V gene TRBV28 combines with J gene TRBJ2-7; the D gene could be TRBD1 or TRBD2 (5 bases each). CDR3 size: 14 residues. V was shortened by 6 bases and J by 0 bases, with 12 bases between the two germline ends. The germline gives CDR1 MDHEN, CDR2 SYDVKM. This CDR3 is CASSLAQDSYEQYF. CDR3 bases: TGTGCCAGCAGCCTAGCACAGGACTCCTACGAGCAGTACTTC.

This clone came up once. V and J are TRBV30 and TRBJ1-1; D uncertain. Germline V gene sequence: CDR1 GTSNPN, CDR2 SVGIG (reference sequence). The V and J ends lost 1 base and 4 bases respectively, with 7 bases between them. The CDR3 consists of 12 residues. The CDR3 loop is CAWSGSGTEAFF. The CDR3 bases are TGTGCCTGGAGTGGGTCTGGCACTGAAGCTTTCTTT.

The CDR3 DNA sequence: TGTGCCAGCAGCTTACGGGGGCCTAATGAAAAACTGTTTTTT. It encodes CASSLRGPNEKLFF. V and J are TRBV5-4 and TRBJ1-4, with a tentative D call TRBD1 (6 bases). V was clipped by 2 bases and J by 3 bases, with 8 bases between them. Looked up from germline, CDR1 is SGHNT and CDR2 is YYREEE (reference sequence). CDR3 length equals 14 residues.

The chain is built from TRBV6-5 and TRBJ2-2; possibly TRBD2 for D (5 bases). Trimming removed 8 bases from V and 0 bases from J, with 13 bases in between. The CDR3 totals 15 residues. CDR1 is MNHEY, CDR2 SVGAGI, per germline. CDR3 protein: CASRTRLANTGELFF. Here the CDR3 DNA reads TGTGCCAGCCGGACTCGTTTGGCGAACACCGGGGAGCTGTTTTTT.

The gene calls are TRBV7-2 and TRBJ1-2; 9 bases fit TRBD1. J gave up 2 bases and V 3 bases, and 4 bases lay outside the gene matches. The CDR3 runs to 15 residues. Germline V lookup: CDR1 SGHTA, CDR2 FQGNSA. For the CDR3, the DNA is TGTGCCAGCAGCTTCGGGACAGGGCTGAACTATGGCTACACCTTC. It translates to CASSFGTGLNYGYTF.

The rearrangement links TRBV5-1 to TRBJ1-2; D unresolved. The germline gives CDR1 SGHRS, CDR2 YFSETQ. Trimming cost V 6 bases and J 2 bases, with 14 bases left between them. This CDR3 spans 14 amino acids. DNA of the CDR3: TGCGCCAGCACCGTGACAACCGGCAACTATGGCTACACCTTC. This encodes CASTVTTGNYGYTF.

In nucleotides, the CDR3 is TGTGCCAGCAGTTTAACAGTGCTAAACACTGAAGCTTTCTTT. It is translated as CASSLTVLNTEAFF. The chain couples TRBV28 to TRBJ1-1; D call uncertain. CDR1 MDHEN and CDR2 SYDVKM come from the germline V gene. V lost 2 bases, J lost 2 bases, and 9 bases lay in between. This CDR3 has 14 residues.

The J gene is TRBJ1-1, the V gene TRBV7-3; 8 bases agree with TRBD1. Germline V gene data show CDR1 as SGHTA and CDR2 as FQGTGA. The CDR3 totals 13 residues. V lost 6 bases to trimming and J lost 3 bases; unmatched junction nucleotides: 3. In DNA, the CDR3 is TGTGCCAGCAGATTACAGGGGGACACTGAAGCTTTCTTT. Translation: CASRLQGDTEAFF.

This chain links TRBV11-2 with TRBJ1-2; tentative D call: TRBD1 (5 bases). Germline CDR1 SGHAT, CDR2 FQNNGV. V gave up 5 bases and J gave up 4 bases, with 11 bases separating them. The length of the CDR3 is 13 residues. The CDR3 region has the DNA TGTGCCAGCAGCGTCGCGACAGTCTATGGCTACACCTTC. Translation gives CASSVATVYGYTF.

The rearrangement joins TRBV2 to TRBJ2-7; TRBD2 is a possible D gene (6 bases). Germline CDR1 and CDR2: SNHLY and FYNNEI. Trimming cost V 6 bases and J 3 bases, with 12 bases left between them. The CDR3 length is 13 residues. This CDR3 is CASSLGTYYEQYF. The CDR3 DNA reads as TGTGCCAGCAGCTTAGGGACTTACTACGAGCAGTACTTC.

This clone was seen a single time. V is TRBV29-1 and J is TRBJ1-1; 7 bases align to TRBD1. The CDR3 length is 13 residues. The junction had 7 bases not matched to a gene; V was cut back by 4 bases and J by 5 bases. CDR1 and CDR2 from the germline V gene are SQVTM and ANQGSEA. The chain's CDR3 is CSVGRQGRTEAFF. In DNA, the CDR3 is TGCAGCGTTGGGCGACAGGGAAGGACTGAAGCTTTCTTT.

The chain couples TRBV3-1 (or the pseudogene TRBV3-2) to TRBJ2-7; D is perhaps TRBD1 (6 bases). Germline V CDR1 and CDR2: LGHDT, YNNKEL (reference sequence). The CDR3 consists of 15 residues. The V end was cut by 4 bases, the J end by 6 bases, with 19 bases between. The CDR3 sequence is CASSPRGTTSGEQYF. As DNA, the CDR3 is TGTGCCAGCAGCCCCAGGGGAACAACCTCTGGCGAGCAGTACTTC.

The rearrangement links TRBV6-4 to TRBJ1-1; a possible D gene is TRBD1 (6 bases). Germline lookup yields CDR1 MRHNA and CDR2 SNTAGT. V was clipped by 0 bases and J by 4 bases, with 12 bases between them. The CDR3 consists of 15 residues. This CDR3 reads CASSDSGGPGTEAFF. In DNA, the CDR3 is TGTGCCAGCAGTGACTCTGGGGGGCCCGGCACTGAAGCTTTCTTT.

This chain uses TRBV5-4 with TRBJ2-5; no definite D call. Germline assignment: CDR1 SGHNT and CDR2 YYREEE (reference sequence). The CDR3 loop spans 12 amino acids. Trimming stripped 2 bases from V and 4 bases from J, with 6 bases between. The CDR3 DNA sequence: TGTGCCAGCAGCTTCAGTGGAGAGACCCAGTACTTC. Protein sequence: CASSFSGETQYF.

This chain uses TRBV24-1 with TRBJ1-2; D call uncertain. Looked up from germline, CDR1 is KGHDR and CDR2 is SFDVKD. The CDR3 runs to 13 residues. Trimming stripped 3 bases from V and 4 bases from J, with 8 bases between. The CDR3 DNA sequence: TGTGCCACCAGTGATCACACCGTCTATGGCTACACCTTC. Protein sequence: CATSDHTVYGYTF.

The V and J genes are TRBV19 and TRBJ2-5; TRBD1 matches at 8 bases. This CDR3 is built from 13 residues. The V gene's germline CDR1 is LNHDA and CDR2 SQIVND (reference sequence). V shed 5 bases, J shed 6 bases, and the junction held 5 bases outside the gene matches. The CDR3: CASSLDREKTQYF. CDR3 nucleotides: TGTGCCAGTAGTTTGGACAGGGAAAAGACCCAGTACTTC. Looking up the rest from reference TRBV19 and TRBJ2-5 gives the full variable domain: DGGITQSPKYLFRKEGQNVTLSCEQNLNHDAMYWYRQDPGQGLRLIYYSQIVNDFQKGDIAEGYSVSREKKESFPLTVTSAQKNPTAFYLCASSLDREKTQYFGPGTRLLVL.

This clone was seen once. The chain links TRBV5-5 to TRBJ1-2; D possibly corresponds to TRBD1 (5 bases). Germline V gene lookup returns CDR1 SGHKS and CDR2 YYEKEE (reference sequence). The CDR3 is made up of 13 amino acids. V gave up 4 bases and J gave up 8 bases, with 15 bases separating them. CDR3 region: CASSQDTNVGYTF. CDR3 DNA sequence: TGTGCCAGCAGCCAGGACACAAACGTGGGCTACACCTTC.